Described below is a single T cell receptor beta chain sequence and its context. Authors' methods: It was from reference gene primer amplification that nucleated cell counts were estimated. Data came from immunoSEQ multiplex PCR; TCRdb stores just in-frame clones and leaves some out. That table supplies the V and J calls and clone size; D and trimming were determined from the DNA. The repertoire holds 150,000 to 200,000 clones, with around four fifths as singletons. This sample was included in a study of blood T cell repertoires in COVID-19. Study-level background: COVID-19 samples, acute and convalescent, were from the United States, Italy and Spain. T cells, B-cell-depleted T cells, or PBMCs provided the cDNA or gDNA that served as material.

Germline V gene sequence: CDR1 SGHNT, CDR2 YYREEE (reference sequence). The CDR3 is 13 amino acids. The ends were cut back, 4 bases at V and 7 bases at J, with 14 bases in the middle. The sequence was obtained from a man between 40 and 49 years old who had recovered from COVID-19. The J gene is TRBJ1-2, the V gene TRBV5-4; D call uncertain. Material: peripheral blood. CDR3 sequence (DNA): TGTGCCAGCAGCCGGGTCGAGTCCGGTGGCTACACCTTC. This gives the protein CASSRVESGGYTF.